This T cell receptor (beta chain) was identified in a study of human T cells and chemical hapten exposure. Within the library, unique molecular identifiers were attached to each individual cDNA molecule. MiXCR, applied by TCRdb to the RACE reads, yields one record per CDR3 protein. The table shows 65,000 to 85,000 distinct CDR3 sequences, with 10% occurring only once. Sample time point: patch test 1, 2 weeks after DPC sensitization. Treatment indicated: therapeutic diphenylcyclopropenone sensitization with weekly scalp DPC. Only after blood had been drawn was each patch test applied. The CDR3 spans 12 residues. The germline V and J ends were trimmed by 3 bases and 3 bases, with 6 bases remaining between them. CDR1 is SGHKS and CDR2 is YYEKEE in the germline V gene (reference sequence). Study results and limitations: Expanded TCR sets contained significantly more large CDR3 similarity clusters than controls.

As for this clonotype: Its antigen is as yet unknown.

The TCR comes from a woman aged 45 to 65 with alopecia areata. Some clones in this sample may be carry-over from other donors' samples. This chain uses TRBV5-5 with TRBJ1-1; TRBD1 might be the D (5 bases). The sequenced sample was whole blood, obtained in connection with sensitization to the hapten diphenylcyclopropenone (DPC). CDR3 coding DNA: TGTGCCAGCAGCTGGGGGGACACTGAAGCTTTCTTT. It translates to CASSWGDTEAFF.